These 15 T cell receptor beta chains share one sample of origin, sequenced in a study of cytomegalovirus exposure and HLA in healthy donors (dated by TCRdb to about 2017). The library was prepared using the immunoSEQ multiplex PCR assay. TCRdb provides this immuneACCESS table in a form limited to in-frame rearrangements. Some clones are lacking; in checked studies, under half of them reflect an unresolved V gene, and why the rest are absent is not known. The sample has 220,000 or so clones on record, approximately 90% of them singletons. Roughly 1% of the sample lies in the top ten. Sequences were obtained from PBMCs. These receptor sequences come from a woman aged 18-29 years in good health and CMV-seronegative.

The genes are TRBV29-1 and TRBJ1-2; 9 positions agree with TRBD1. In germline, CDR1 is SQVTM, CDR2 ANQGSEA. The CDR3 totals 14 residues. The V segment lost 5 bases and the J segment 13 bases; nucleotides outside the gene matches: 17. CDR3 sequence: CSVWDDRGYGAATF. CDR3 in DNA: TGCAGCGTTTGGGATGACAGGGGGTATGGTGCGGCCACCTTC.

The chain employs TRBV4-2 and TRBJ2-2; 10 bases line up with TRBD2. The CDR3 is made up of 16 amino acids. Trimming cost V 0 bases and J 3 bases; bases outside gene matches: 1. CDR1 and CDR2 from the germline V gene are LGHNA and YNFKEQ. The CDR3 DNA reads as TGTGCCAGCAGCCAAGATCTAGCGGGAGACACCGGGGAGCTGTTTTTT. Translation gives CASSQDLAGDTGELFF.

The V gene is TRBV27, the J gene TRBJ1-1; no firm D call. V was pared by 5 bases and J by 7 bases, with 11 bases between. The CDR3 spans 12 residues. The germline gives CDR1 MNHEY, CDR2 SMNVEV (reference sequence). In DNA form, the CDR3 reads TGTGCCAGCAGTCAAGACTTGAATGAAGCTTTCTTT. This encodes CASSQDLNEAFF.

The chain links TRBV11-2 to TRBJ1-2; D might be TRBD1 (6 bases). The CDR3 consists of 14 residues. CDR1 is SGHAT and CDR2 is FQNNGV in the germline V gene. V gave up 5 bases and J gave up 5 bases, with 15 bases separating them. The CDR3 protein is CASSPLQGIYGYTF. Here the CDR3 DNA reads TGTGCCAGCAGCCCGTTACAGGGAATTTATGGCTACACCTTC.

This chain joins TRBV9 and TRBJ1-1; 8 bases align to TRBD1. Per the germline V gene, CDR1 is SGDLS and CDR2 is YYNGEE. Trimming at V came to 0 bases and at J to 3 bases, leaving 7 bases not matched to a gene. The length of the CDR3 is 16 residues. In DNA, the CDR3 is TGTGCCAGCAGCGTAGGAACCGGGACAGGTTACACTGAAGCTTTCTTT. Amino acid sequence: CASSVGTGTGYTEAFF.

The genes are TRBV28 and TRBJ1-5; D remains unclear. CDR1 is MDHEN and CDR2 is SYDVKM in the germline V gene. This CDR3 is built from 12 residues. Trimming cost V 6 bases and J 7 bases, with 10 bases left between them. CDR3 region: CASRSGIQPQHF. In DNA form, the CDR3 reads TGTGCCAGCAGGAGCGGGATACAGCCCCAGCATTTT. The whole variable domain, remainder taken from reference TRBV28 and TRBJ1-5, is DVKVTQSSRYLVKRTGEKVFLECVQDMDHENMFWYRQDPGLGLRLIYFSYDVKMKEKGDIPEGYSVSREKKERFSLILESASTNQTSMYLCASRSGIQPQHFGDGTRLSIL.

The chain recombines TRBV6-1 with TRBJ2-3; 8 bases agree with TRBD1. V was clipped by 9 bases and J by 6 bases; unmatched bases: 11. Germline values: CDR1 MNHNS, CDR2 SASEGT. This CDR3 comprises 14 residues. This CDR3 is CARAVRQGRDTQYF. DNA of the CDR3: TGTGCCAGGGCAGTGAGACAGGGGAGGGATACGCAGTATTTT.

V usage is TRBV11-2 and J usage is TRBJ1-4, with TRBD1 as a possible D gene (5 bases). V lost 4 bases to trimming and J lost 6 bases, with 15 bases between them. Germline loops: CDR1 SGHAT, CDR2 FQNNGV. This CDR3 contains 15 residues. The CDR3 sequence is CASSSQWGLDEKLFF. The DNA of the CDR3 is TGTGCCAGCAGCTCCCAATGGGGCCTTGATGAAAAACTGTTTTTT. The complete variable domain, with remaining parts taken from reference TRBV11-2 and TRBJ1-4, reads EAGVAQSPRYKIIEKRQSVAFWCNPISGHATLYWYQQILGQGPKLLIQFQNNGVVDDSQLPKDRFSAERLKGVDSTLKIQPAKLEDSAVYLCASSSQWGLDEKLFFGSGTQLSVL.

The V and J genes are TRBV4-2 and TRBJ2-6; 10 bases match TRBD2. This CDR3 contains 20 residues. V was clipped by 4 bases and J by 3 bases; unmatched bases: 15. Germline V gene sequence: CDR1 LGHNA, CDR2 YNFKEQ. Here the CDR3 DNA reads TGTGCCAGCAGCCTTCATCTGGCTAGCGGGAGTATCTGTGGGGCCAACGTCCTGACTTTC. It encodes CASSLHLASGSICGANVLTF.

CDR3 in amino acids: CAWSVRRETEAFF. As DNA, the CDR3 is TGTGCCTGGAGTGTACGGAGGGAGACTGAAGCTTTCTTT. This rearrangement joins TRBV30 to TRBJ1-1; D not resolved. The CDR3 extends over 13 amino acids. Trimming left V 0 bases short and J 5 bases short, with 10 bases between. Germline V gene sequence: CDR1 GTSNPN, CDR2 SVGIG (reference sequence).

In this sample, this clone turned up once. The rearrangement uses TRBV28 and TRBJ2-1; 12 nucleotides align to TRBD2. The CDR3 loop spans 17 amino acids. V lost 5 bases and J lost 2; bases outside the gene matches: 7. Germline loops: CDR1 MDHEN, CDR2 SYDVKM. This CDR3 is CASSPRTSGVAYNEQFF. The CDR3 DNA sequence: TGTGCCAGCAGTCCCCGGACTAGCGGGGTAGCCTACAATGAGCAGTTCTTC.

The V gene is TRBV5-1, the J gene TRBJ1-4; no clear D gene. V lost 3 bases to trimming and J lost 7 bases, with 16 bases between them. CDR1 is SGHRS, CDR2 YFSETQ, per germline. This CDR3 region has 15 residues. CDR3: CASSSSDGSGEKLFF. The CDR3 bases are TGCGCCAGCAGCTCGTCAGACGGATCGGGTGAAAAACTGTTTTTT. Looking up the rest from reference TRBV5-1 and TRBJ1-4 gives the full variable domain: KAGVTQTPRYLIKTRGQQVTLSCSPISGHRSVSWYQQTPGQGLQFLFEYFSETQRNKGNFPGRFSGRQFSNSRSEMNVSTLELGDSALYLCASSSSDGSGEKLFFGSGTQLSVL.

The chain has TRBV29-1 and TRBJ1-2; 8 bases agree with TRBD1. Germline trimming cut 7 bases from V and 9 bases from J; bases unmatched to any gene: 13. The CDR3 is 13 residues long. CDR1 and CDR2 from the germline V gene are SQVTM and ANQGSEA. The CDR3 is CSGGTGGSLRYTF. The CDR3, as DNA: TGCAGCGGGGGGACAGGTGGCTCCCTTCGCTACACCTTC.

The rearrangement joins TRBV10-3 to TRBJ2-7, with a weak D call TRBD2 (6 bases). With 3 bases removed from V and 0 bases from J, the gap between germline ends came to 12 bases. Germline CDR1 and CDR2: ENHRY and SYGVKD. The CDR3 is made up of 15 amino acids. The DNA for the CDR3 is TGTGCCATCAGTGATAGCGGTAGGGTCTCCTACGAGCAGTACTTC. Residues: CAISDSGRVSYEQYF.

The chain recombines TRBV21-1 with TRBJ1-5; TRBD1 is the table's D call and was not checked against the DNA. TRBV21-1 is an annotated pseudogene. The CDR3 length is 15 residues. This CDR3 is CASSLEQGACQPQHF. CDR3 nucleotides: TGTGCCAGCAGCCTTGAGCAGGGGGCATGTCAGCCCCAGCATTTT.